The 19 T cell receptor beta chains below all came from one sample that was sequenced in a study of T cells after somatic rescue of genetic block. Sequenced by immunoSEQ multiplex PCR; TCRdb stores in-frame clones only, minus some. Seen here are about 110,000 clones, about nine tenths observed once, and the top ten hold 1.4% to 1.5%. The sequenced material came from peripheral blood mononuclear cells (PBMCs). Receptor source: a woman aged 18-29 years.

The rearrangement links TRBV9 to TRBJ2-1, with D hard to call. The germline gives CDR1 SGDLS, CDR2 YYNGEE. The CDR3 has 15 amino acids. The ends were cut back, 3 bases at V and 7 bases at J, with 17 bases in the middle. The CDR3 nucleotides are TGTGCCAGCAGCGATGAGGTCGTCATAGGGAATGAGCAGTTCTTC. Translating it yields CASSDEVVIGNEQFF.

This chain uses TRBV28 with TRBJ1-5; the D is unclear. Germline V gives CDR1 MDHEN, CDR2 SYDVKM. The CDR3 totals 12 residues. Trimming took 4 bases from V and 9 from J, leaving 10 bases between them. The CDR3 spells CASSSQQGPQHF. In DNA, the CDR3 is TGTGCCAGCAGTTCCCAACAAGGGCCCCAGCATTTT.

V is TRBV9 and J is TRBJ1-4; D remains unclear. The V gene's germline CDR1 is SGDLS and CDR2 YYNGEE. V lost 5 bases, J lost 8 bases, and 16 bases lay in between. This CDR3 spans 14 amino acids. Here the CDR3 reads CASSQSGSGEKLFF. CDR3 in DNA: TGTGCCAGCAGTCAATCGGGATCTGGGGAAAAACTGTTTTTT.

This clone showed up just a few times. The gene calls are TRBV14 and TRBJ2-7; D remains ambiguous. The CDR3 runs to 15 residues. V shed 4 bases and J shed 0 bases, with 13 bases lying between them. Germline assignment: CDR1 SGHDN and CDR2 FVKESK. DNA for the CDR3: TGTGCCAGCAGCCCCACCAACCTTAGCTCCTACGAGCAGTACTTC. Its protein product is CASSPTNLSSYEQYF.

The chain uses TRBV7-2 and TRBJ2-3; D may be TRBD2 (5 bases). Germline values: CDR1 SGHTA, CDR2 FQGNSA. Trimming cost V 5 bases and J 0 bases, with 15 bases left between them. The CDR3 is 16 residues long. The CDR3 here is CASSQRRSSSTDTQYF. The CDR3 DNA sequence: TGTGCCAGCAGCCAACGGAGGTCCTCTAGCACAGATACGCAGTATTTT. Together with reference TRBV7-2 and TRBJ2-3, the CDR3 gives the full variable domain: GAGVSQSPSNKVTEKGKDVELRCDPISGHTALYWYRQSLGQGLEFLIYFQGNSAPDKSGLPSDRFSAERTGGSVSTLTIQRTQQEDSAVYLCASSQRRSSSTDTQYFGPGTRLTVL.

The chain combines TRBV7-9 with TRBJ1-1; perhaps TRBD1 as D (6 bases). Trimming shortened V by 0 bases and J by 4 bases, and 15 bases separated the two germline ends. From germline, CDR1 is SEHNR and CDR2 FQNEAQ (reference sequence). The CDR3 consists of 16 residues. The CDR3 loop reads CASSLATGALPTEAFF. The CDR3 DNA follows: TGTGCCAGCAGCTTAGCGACAGGCGCTCTGCCCACTGAAGCTTTCTTT. The variable domain in full, completed from reference TRBV7-9 and TRBJ1-1, reads DTGVSQNPRHKITKRGQNVTFRCDPISEHNRLYWYRQTLGQGPEFLTYFQNEAQLEKSRLLSDRFSAERPKGSFSTLEIQRTEQGDSAMYLCASSLATGALPTEAFFGQGTRLTVV.

The J gene is TRBJ1-5, the V gene TRBV6-1; no clear D. Per germline, CDR1 MNHNS and CDR2 SASEGT. The CDR3 sequence is 15 residues long. V was shortened by 3 bases and J by 3 bases, with 12 bases between the two germline ends. CDR3 sequence (DNA): TGTGCCAGCAGTGATTTGAGGACCCCCAATCAGCCCCAGCATTTT. This translates into CASSDLRTPNQPQHF.

This clone was found once. The genes are TRBV27 and TRBJ1-1; no clear D gene. Trimming pared 6 bases from V and 1 base from J, leaving 12 bases between. The CDR3 length is 14 residues. Germline loops: CDR1 MNHEY, CDR2 SMNVEV (reference sequence). This chain's CDR3 is CASRTSGRNTEAFF. The CDR3 DNA reads as TGTGCCAGCAGAACCTCCGGGAGGAACACTGAAGCTTTCTTT.

V and J are TRBV27 and TRBJ2-1; D not certain. V was trimmed by 4 bases and J by 5 bases, leaving 12 bases between them. Germline V CDR1 and CDR2: MNHEY, SMNVEV (reference sequence). The CDR3 extends over 14 amino acids. Here the CDR3 DNA reads TGTGCCAGCAGTTCTCCGGGTACCCACAATGAGCAGTTCTTC. This codes for CASSSPGTHNEQFF.

This chain uses TRBV11-2 with TRBJ1-6; D unresolved. Trimming shortened V by 5 bases and J by 4 bases, and 15 bases separated the two germline ends. This CDR3 spans 16 amino acids. CDR1 SGHAT and CDR2 FQNNGV come from the germline V gene. The DNA for the CDR3 is TGTGCCAGCAGCCCGCTGGGAGGGAATTATAATTCACCCCTCCACTTT. This sequence encodes CASSPLGGNYNSPLHF. Looking up the rest from reference TRBV11-2 and TRBJ1-6 gives the full variable domain: EAGVAQSPRYKIIEKRQSVAFWCNPISGHATLYWYQQILGQGPKLLIQFQNNGVVDDSQLPKDRFSAERLKGVDSTLKIQPAKLEDSAVYLCASSPLGGNYNSPLHFGNGTRLTVT.

The gene calls are TRBV6-5 and TRBJ1-2, with 9 bases that match TRBD1. This CDR3 is 13 amino acids long. The germline V gene has CDR1 MNHEY and CDR2 SVGAGI. Trimming at V came to 6 bases and at J to 7 bases, leaving 6 bases not matched to a gene. The chain's CDR3 is CASRVRQGGGYTF. The CDR3 nucleotides read TGTGCCAGCAGGGTTAGACAGGGGGGTGGCTACACCTTC.

The chain links TRBV7-6 to TRBJ2-1; D ambiguous. Germline V gene sequence: CDR1 SGHVS, CDR2 FNYEAQ. With 5 bases removed from V and 10 bases from J, the gap between germline ends came to 15 bases. The CDR3 covers 13 residues. This CDR3 reads CASSNPNRTEQFF. In DNA, the CDR3 is TGTGCCAGCAGCAATCCTAACCGGACCGAGCAGTTCTTC.

The chain couples TRBV28 to TRBJ2-1; either TRBD1 or TRBD2 may supply D (6 bases each). Germline V gives CDR1 MDHEN, CDR2 SYDVKM. CDR3 length: 15 residues. V gave up 3 bases and J gave up 5 bases, with 14 bases separating them. The CDR3 bases are TGTGCCAGCAGTTTCGGAGGGGGGCTAAACAATGAGCAGTTCTTC. Amino acids: CASSFGGGLNNEQFF.

The chain employs TRBV30 and TRBJ1-4; D is undetermined. Germline CDR1 is GTSNPN and CDR2 is SVGIG (reference sequence). V was pared by 3 bases and J by 4 bases, with 6 bases between. This CDR3 contains 12 residues. CDR3 in DNA: TGTGCCTGGAGGGAGGGTAATGAAAAACTGTTTTTT. This encodes CAWREGNEKLFF.

This clone came up once. The gene calls are TRBV27 and TRBJ2-3; D is ambiguous. V lost 3 bases, J lost 0 bases, and 7 bases lay in between. The CDR3 consists of 14 residues. CDR1 and CDR2 from the germline V gene are MNHEY and SMNVEV (reference sequence). CDR3 protein: CASSFSGSTDTQYF. The CDR3 DNA is TGTGCCAGCAGTTTCTCCGGGAGCACAGATACGCAGTATTTT.

This chain connects TRBV7-6 to TRBJ1-1; D gene unclear. The CDR3 has 14 residues. V gave up 5 bases and J gave up 0 bases, with 10 bases separating them. Germline lookup yields CDR1 SGHVS and CDR2 FNYEAQ. The CDR3 region is CASSPGGMNTEAFF. In nucleotides, the CDR3 is TGTGCCAGCAGCCCTGGAGGCATGAACACTGAAGCTTTCTTT.

This chain joins TRBV10-3 and TRBJ2-7, with D perhaps matching TRBD1 or TRBD2 (5 bases each). CDR1 is ENHRY, CDR2 SYGVKD, per germline. V lost 7 bases to trimming and J lost 1 base, with 17 bases between them. The CDR3 sequence is 15 residues long. CDR3 residues: CAITPGEGASYEQYF. In DNA form, the CDR3 reads TGTGCCATCACCCCCGGGGAAGGGGCGTCCTACGAGCAGTACTTC.

The chain uses TRBV7-2 and TRBJ1-1, with D unclear. The germline gives CDR1 SGHTA, CDR2 FQGNSA. Trimming took off 1 base at V and 5 bases at J, with 8 bases between the two ends. The CDR3 loop spans 13 amino acids. The CDR3 coding sequence is TGTGCCAGCAGCTTAGATTTGCGGACTGAAGCTTTCTTT. Its translation: CASSLDLRTEAFF.

The rearrangement uses TRBV9 and TRBJ1-6; weak D call: TRBD1 (6 bases). The germline gives CDR1 SGDLS, CDR2 YYNGEE. V was cut by 0 bases and J by 8 bases, with 9 bases left in between. The CDR3 spans 14 residues. The CDR3 reads CASSVAGVDSPLHF. DNA for the CDR3: TGTGCCAGCAGCGTAGCAGGGGTCGATTCACCCCTCCACTTT.